This T cell receptor beta chain emerged from a study of cytomegalovirus exposure and HLA in healthy donors. Study-level background: According to later analysis, the same platform produced the 130 or so validation and some 680 first-cohort repertoires. Study-level results: Usually a TCR sequence was rare, but some public TCRs were found in many donors. The study recorded around 160 TCR beta chains that were cytomegalovirus-associated.

Comment on this clone: Its cognate antigen is unknown.

Donors came from a validation cohort of 95 to 150 subjects, distinct from the first 666-subject cohort. This table comes from immunoSEQ multiplex PCR, and its TCRdb copy is limited to in-frame clones, with some not included. Altogether around 150,000 clones are present, around 90% being singletons, with the ten largest covering around 2.7%. The CDR3 runs to 11 residues. CDR1 and CDR2 (germline): LGHNT, FRNRAP. V dropped 3 bases and J dropped 5 bases, with 4 bases sitting between them. Source material: PBMCs. The rearrangement joins TRBV12-5 to TRBJ2-5; D is unclear. The TCR originated in a woman under 30 in good health and CMV-seropositive. The CDR3 DNA sequence: TGTGCTAGTGGTTTTATGGAGACCCAGTACTTC. Translated, it gives CASGFMETQYF.